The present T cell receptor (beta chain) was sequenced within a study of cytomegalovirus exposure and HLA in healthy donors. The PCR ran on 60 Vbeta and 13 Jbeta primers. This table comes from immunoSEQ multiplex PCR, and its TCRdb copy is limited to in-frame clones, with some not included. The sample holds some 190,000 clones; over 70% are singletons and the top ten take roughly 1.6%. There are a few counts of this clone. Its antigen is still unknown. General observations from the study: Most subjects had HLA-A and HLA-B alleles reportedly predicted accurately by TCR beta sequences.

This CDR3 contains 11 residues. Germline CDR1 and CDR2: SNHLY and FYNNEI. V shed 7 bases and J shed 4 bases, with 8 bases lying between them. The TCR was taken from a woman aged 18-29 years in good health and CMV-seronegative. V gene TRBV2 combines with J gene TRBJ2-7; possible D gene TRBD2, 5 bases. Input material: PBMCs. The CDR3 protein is CASTAGYEQYF. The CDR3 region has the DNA TGTGCCAGCACGGCGGGTTACGAGCAGTACTTC. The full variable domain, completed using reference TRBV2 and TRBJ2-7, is EPEVTQTPSHQVTQMGQEVILRCVPISNHLYFYWYRQILGQKVEFLVSFYNNEISEKSEIFDDQFSVERPDGSNFTLKIRSTKLEDSAMYFCASTAGYEQYFGPGTRLTVT.